Listed here is a single T cell receptor (beta chain). The antigen remains undetermined. This CDR3 has 16 residues. Unmatched junction bases numbered 9, after V lost 0 bases and J lost 8 bases. Germline CDR1 is MGHRA and CDR2 is YSYEKL. Sequencing used immunoSEQ multiplex PCR; TCRdb keeps in-frame clones, though not all of them. The table includes 170,000 or so clones, 85% detected once. The entry originates in a study of cytomegalovirus exposure and HLA in healthy donors. Overall study results and limits: Cytomegalovirus association was listed for under 200 TCR beta chains.

The TCR comes from a man in his late teens or twenties in good health and CMV-seropositive. Sample: PBMCs. The genes are TRBV4-1 and TRBJ2-1; 8 nucleotides agree with TRBD1. As DNA, the CDR3 is TGCGCCAGCAGCCAAGATTTCCAGGGGGCGAGGGATGAGCAGTTCTTC. It is translated as CASSQDFQGARDEQFF.